This is a list of T cell receptor beta chains from one sample in a study of cytomegalovirus exposure and HLA in healthy donors. Some clones are missing from TCRdb's copy, which holds only in-frame ones; the method was immunoSEQ multiplex PCR. The profile shows some 110,000 clones, roughly an eighth of them singletons. The specimen was PBMCs. The receptors stem from a man aged 40-49 years in good health and CMV-seropositive. Each CDR3 is given with its conserved first and last residue. Fields, in order: V gene, J gene, D gene, clone size, CDR3 DNA, CDR3 protein. D genes are given only for firm matches. The size of a clone is reported for some rows only, either as once, few or many, or as a class for expanded clones.

TRBV5-1	TRBJ2-1	NA	few	TGCGCCAGCATCTCCTCAGGGTACAATGAGCAGTTCTTC	CASISSGYNEQFF
TRBV18	TRBJ1-2	NA	few	TGTGCCAGCTCACCAACTAGGGACTATGGCTACACCTTC	CASSPTRDYGYTF
TRBV29-1	TRBJ2-3	TRBD1	NA	TGCAGCGTGCAGGGGGCAAACACAGATACGCAGTATTTT	CSVQGANTDTQYF
TRBV2	TRBJ1-2	NA	few	TGTGCCAGCAGTGACCAGGGAAGCGATGGCTACACCTTC	CASSDQGSDGYTF
TRBV6-5	TRBJ1-4	NA	NA	TGTGCCAGCAGGCAAACCGGGAACCGGGATACCTATTTT	CASRQTGNRDTYF
TRBV28	TRBJ1-5	NA	NA	TGTGCCACTGATGGGGGGAATCAGCCCCAGCATTTT	CATDGGNQPQHF
TRBV2	TRBJ1-5	NA	few	TGTGCCAGCAGTGAAATCGGTCGCGGGCCCCAGCATTTT	CASSEIGRGPQHF
TRBV18	TRBJ1-4	TRBD1	NA	TGTGCCAGCTCACTACAGGGGAGTGAGGAAAAACTGTTTTTT	CASSLQGSEEKLFF
TRBV28	TRBJ1-2	NA	NA	TGTGCCAGCAGTAGGGACTCCTATGGCTACACCTTC	CASSRDSYGYTF
TRBV15	TRBJ2-3	TRBD2	few	TGTGCCACCAGCAGACAAAGCGCGGGAGCCGGAGATACGCAGTATTTT	CATSRQSAGAGDTQYF
TRBV6-5	TRBJ2-4	NA	few	TGTGCCAGCAGTAGCCCGGGGAGGCTGGGCATTCAGTACTTC	CASSSPGRLGIQYF
TRBV25-1	TRBJ1-2	NA	NA	TGTGCCAGCAGTGGACAGAACTATGGCTACACCTTC	CASSGQNYGYTF
TRBV28	TRBJ1-5	TRBD1	NA	TGTGCCAGCAGGGCAGGACAGGGGATGAGGCCCCAGCATTTT	CASRAGQGMRPQHF
TRBV5-1	TRBJ2-1	NA	few	TGCGCCAGCAGCCCAGACAATGAGCAGTTCTTC	CASSPDNEQFF
TRBV6-5	TRBJ1-2	TRBD1	NA	TGTGCCAGCACCGCCCCCGGGACAGGGTTCGTCTACACCTTC	CASTAPGTGFVYTF
TRBV15	TRBJ2-5	NA	NA	TGTGCCACCAGCAGAGATGCCCGGGAAGAGACCCAGTACTTC	CATSRDAREETQYF
TRBV5-1	TRBJ2-1	TRBD2	few	TGCGCCAGCAGCCGGACTAGCGGGGACAATGAGCAGTTCTTC	CASSRTSGDNEQFF
TRBV5-1	TRBJ2-2	NA	few	TGCGCCAGCAGTCCTGCGAACACCGGGGAGCTGTTTTTT	CASSPANTGELFF
TRBV28	TRBJ1-5	NA	NA	TGTGCCAGCACCGCGGGTTGGCAGCCCCAGCATTTT	CASTAGWQPQHF
TRBV6-1	TRBJ2-7	NA	NA	TGTGCCAGTGCCAAATTGGGACTTTACTACGAGCAGTACTTT	CASAKLGLYYEQYF
TRBV19	TRBJ2-7	NA	NA	TGTGCCAGTAGTATAGCCGACATAGGGGGCGAGCAGTACTTC	CASSIADIGGEQYF
TRBV9	TRBJ2-5	NA	few	TGTGCCAGCAGCGTAGAGGGGTCTTATGGAGAGACCCAGTACTTC	CASSVEGSYGETQYF
TRBV18	TRBJ2-7	TRBD2	NA	TGTGCCAGCTCATCCCGGACTAGCGGGAGCCACGAGCAGTACTTC	CASSSRTSGSHEQYF
TRBV6-6	TRBJ1-5	NA	few	TGTGCCAGCAGTTACTCTTACAGGGTCGGGAATCAGCCCCAGCATTTT	CASSYSYRVGNQPQHF
TRBV6-1	TRBJ2-5	NA	few	TGTGCCAGCAGTGCAAGGCGGCAAGAGACCCAGTACTTC	CASSARRQETQYF
TRBV11-3	TRBJ2-3	TRBD1	NA	TGTGCCAGCAGCCCCAGGACAGGGAGCACAGATACGCAGTATTTT	CASSPRTGSTDTQYF
TRBV7-8	TRBJ2-1	NA	few	TGTGCCAGCAGCAACCGGGTGTCCTACAATGAGCAGTTCTTC	CASSNRVSYNEQFF
TRBV7-2	TRBJ2-7	TRBD1	NA	TGTGCCAGCAGCCGACGGACAGGGGCCTACTACGAGCAGTACTTC	CASSRRTGAYYEQYF
TRBV6-1	TRBJ1-2	TRBD1	few	TGTGCCAGCAGTGCCCCCAGGGGACAGGGGACCTATGGCTACACCTTC	CASSAPRGQGTYGYTF
TRBV14	TRBJ2-3	TRBD2	few	TGTGCCAGCAGCCATGGACTAGCGGGAGGGCCGGGCACAGATACGCAGTATTTT	CASSHGLAGGPGTDTQYF
TRBV27	TRBJ2-3	NA	NA	TGTGCCAGCACCCCGGGGGTTGGGTATTTT	CASTPGVGYF
TRBV5-8	TRBJ1-5	NA	few	TGTGCCAGCAGTATCGGGGAGCCCCAGCATTTT	CASSIGEPQHF
TRBV6-5	TRBJ1-2	TRBD1	few	TGTGCCAGCAGTCAGTCGACAGGGGGGGTCTATGGCTACACCTTC	CASSQSTGGVYGYTF
TRBV5-1	TRBJ1-4	NA	NA	TGCGCCAGCAGCTTGGGTGGACAAAATGAAAAACTGTTTTTT	CASSLGGQNEKLFF
TRBV10-3	TRBJ2-7	TRBD2	NA	TGTGCCATCAGTCCGGGACTAGCGGGCGAGCAGTACTTC	CAISPGLAGEQYF
TRBV19	TRBJ1-5	NA	NA	TGTGCCAGTAGTATGGACAGTTTCCAGCATTTT	CASSMDSFQHF
TRBV25-1	TRBJ2-7	NA	NA	TGTGCCAGCAGAACAGGGGGGGGAGACGAGCAGTACTTC	CASRTGGGDEQYF
TRBV10-1	TRBJ2-2	TRBD2	few	TGCGCCAGCAGTGACAGCGGGAGGGGGAAATCCGGGGAGCTGTTTTTT	CASSDSGRGKSGELFF
TRBV4-3	TRBJ2-3	NA	few	TGCGCCAGCAGCCAAGATGGGTTAATCGGGACTTACTACACAGATACGCAGTATTTT	CASSQDGLIGTYYTDTQYF
TRBV7-9	TRBJ1-4	TRBD1	few	TGTGCCAGCAGCCTTACAGGGGGCGCAGATGAAAAACTGTTTTTT	CASSLTGGADEKLFF
TRBV28	TRBJ2-1	TRBD1	NA	TGTGCCAGCACTACGACAGGGGACTACAATGAGCAGTTCTTC	CASTTTGDYNEQFF